This T cell receptor beta chain is drawn from a study of CD8 T cells in Susac syndrome. General study points: Only a relatively small number of individuals were included in the TCR sequencing and HLA analysis.

J lost 2 bases, V lost 6 bases, and 5 bases had no gene match. CDR3 length: 14 residues. CD8+ and CD4+ T cells from blood underwent TCR beta sequencing. Multiple sclerosis controls were treatment-naive patients with stable or active relapsing-remitting disease. A remark on this clonotype: Its target is not known.

Reverse transcription of 0.5 to 1 ug RNA was performed with random hexamers. Via MiXCR, TCRdb re-called the immunoSEQ multiplex PCR reads, giving one row per CDR3 protein. The top ten clones hold 0.5% to 0.65% of a sample with approximately 140,000 distinct CDR3 sequences, approximately 79% of them seen once. The source of this sequence is a human donor with multiple sclerosis. This sequence joins TRBV12-3 or TRBV12-4 and TRBJ2-5; 8 nucleotides line up with TRBD2. The specimen was CD8+ T cells from PBMCs. For the CDR3, the DNA is TGTGCCAGCAGCACAACTAGCGGACAAGAGACCCAGTACTTC. This translates into CASSTTSGQETQYF.